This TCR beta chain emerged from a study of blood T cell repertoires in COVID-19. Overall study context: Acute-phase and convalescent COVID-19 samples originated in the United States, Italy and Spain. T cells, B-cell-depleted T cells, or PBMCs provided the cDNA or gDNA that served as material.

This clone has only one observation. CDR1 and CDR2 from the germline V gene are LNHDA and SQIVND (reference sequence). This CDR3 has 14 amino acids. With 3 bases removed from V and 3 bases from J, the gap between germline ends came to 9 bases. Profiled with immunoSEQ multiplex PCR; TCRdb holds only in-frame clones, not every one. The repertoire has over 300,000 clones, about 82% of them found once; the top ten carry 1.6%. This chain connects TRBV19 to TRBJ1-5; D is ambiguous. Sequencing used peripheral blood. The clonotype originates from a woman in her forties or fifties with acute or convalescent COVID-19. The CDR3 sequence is CASSIFRDNQPQHF. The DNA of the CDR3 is TGTGCCAGTAGTATCTTCCGGGACAATCAGCCCCAGCATTTT.